This T cell receptor (beta chain) came from a study of blood T cell repertoires in COVID-19. At the level of the study: There were acute and convalescent COVID-19 samples, and they came from the United States, Italy and Spain.

In germline, CDR1 is LNHDA, CDR2 SQIVND (reference sequence). This CDR3 has 15 amino acids. The V and J ends lost 4 bases and 5 bases, in that order; junction bases with no gene match: 6. The Seattle site enrolled patients during active infection and followed them longitudinally. In the original analysis: Estimation of nucleated cell counts was performed using reference gene primer amplification. The repertoire was sequenced with immunoSEQ multiplex PCR; TCRdb's copy has only in-frame clones and lacks some. V and J calls and clone size are given by that table; D and trimming were obtained from the DNA. The sample has roughly 170,000 clones, 85% to 90% seen once.

The source of this sequence is a woman between 70 and 85 years old with COVID-19, enrolled during active disease. Specimen: peripheral blood. The chain combines TRBV19 with TRBJ2-1; 9 positions agree with TRBD1. CDR3 protein: CASSRVGTGHNEQFF. CDR3 coding DNA: TGTGCCAGTAGTAGGGTTGGGACAGGGCACAATGAGCAGTTCTTC.